These 6 T cell receptor beta chains were all obtained from the same sample, sequenced in a study of Ad26.COV2.S vaccination and SARS-CoV-2 variants. Method: immunoSEQ multiplex PCR; TCRdb's copy keeps in-frame clones and lacks some. The sample holds more than 150,000 clones; around nine tenths are singletons and the top ten take 5.5% to 6%. This specimen was peripheral blood, taken after recovery from COVID-19. The source of these receptors is a human donor who had recovered from COVID-19.

The chain recombines TRBV19 with TRBJ2-1; 9 bases line up with TRBD2. The junction had 8 bases not matched to a gene; V was cut back by 2 bases and J by 6 bases. In germline, CDR1 is LNHDA, CDR2 SQIVND (reference sequence). The CDR3 is 16 amino acids. The CDR3 bases are TGTGCCAGTAGTATATTTCCTAGCGGGACCTCCAATGAGCAGTTCTTC. As protein: CASSIFPSGTSNEQFF.

The chain combines TRBV11-3 with TRBJ2-1; weak D call: TRBD2 (6 bases). The CDR3 loop spans 17 amino acids. With 0 bases removed from V and 4 bases from J, the gap between germline ends came to 16 bases. The germline gives CDR1 SGHNT, CDR2 YENEEA. DNA of the CDR3: TGTGCCAGCAGCTTAGATCGTTTAGGCGGGGATTACAATGAGCAGTTCTTC. Translation: CASSLDRLGGDYNEQFF.

The chain uses TRBV25-1 and TRBJ2-1; 8 nucleotides align to TRBD2. The CDR3 contains 14 residues. V dropped 10 bases and J dropped 4; count of bases not matched to a gene: 9. Germline assignment: CDR1 MGHDK and CDR2 SYGVNS. CDR3 sequence reads: CATGGDGFYNEQFF. The CDR3 bases are TGTGCCACGGGGGGGGACGGTTTTTACAATGAGCAGTTCTTC.

The chain couples TRBV5-8 to TRBJ1-1; possibly TRBD1 for D (6 bases). The germline V and J ends were trimmed by 2 bases and 5 bases, with 22 bases remaining between them. Germline CDR1 and CDR2: SGHTS and YDEGEE. There are 17 residues in the CDR3. The CDR3 spells CASSFFIRQDWGTEAFF. CDR3 sequence (DNA): TGTGCCAGCAGCTTTTTTATTAGACAGGATTGGGGGACTGAAGCTTTCTTT.

The chain uses TRBV5-6 and TRBJ2-3; no clear D gene. In germline, CDR1 is SGHDT, CDR2 YYEEEE. The CDR3 has 16 amino acids. Between the trimmed V and J ends, which lost 4 bases and 2 bases, there was a span of 17 bases. The CDR3 nucleotides are TGTGCCAGCAGCCGGGCATGGGATTTGATCACAGATACGCAGTATTTT. Its protein product is CASSRAWDLITDTQYF.

J is TRBJ1-5 and V is TRBV28, with a possible D match to TRBD1 (6 bases). The V gene lost 10 bases and the J gene lost 5 bases, with 15 bases spanning the gap. The CDR3 is made up of 13 amino acids. The germline V gene has CDR1 MDHEN and CDR2 SYDVKM. DNA for the CDR3: TGTGCCACTGGACTACACAGGGATCAGCCCCAGCATTTT. It encodes CATGLHRDQPQHF.